Listed here are 16 T cell receptor beta chains from one sample, sequenced in a study of naive and memory T cell subsets. General study results and limits: Naive repertoires, especially CD8, held a few larger clonotypes, possibly memory cells re-expressing CD45RA.

These TCRs are of unknown antigen specificity. The beta constant-region primer was an equimolar mix of two oligonucleotides covering TRBC1 and TRBC2. Four rounds of PCR amplified the ligated cDNA using nested alpha and beta constant-region primers plus SP2. TCRdb redid the calling of the UMI-ligation and nested PCR reads with MiXCR, one entry per CDR3 protein. The sample lists around 93,000 distinct CDR3 sequences; 10% to 12% were seen once. The sequenced material came from naive CD4+ T cells from blood. Receptors were obtained from a human donor in good health.

This clonotype has at least ten counts. This chain joins TRBV7-2 and TRBJ2-2; D gene uncertain. The CDR3 runs to 18 residues. V dropped 1 base and J dropped 6 bases, with 21 bases sitting between them. The germline V gene encodes CDR1 SGHTA and CDR2 FQGNSA. CDR3 residues: CASSLVDVVVRPAGELFF. The DNA for the CDR3 is TGTGCCAGCAGCTTAGTAGATGTGGTTGTTCGGCCCGCCGGGGAGCTGTTTTTT.

The gene calls are TRBV28 and TRBJ1-6; 9 positions agree with TRBD1. The V gene end was trimmed by 8 bases and the J gene end by 7 bases; junction bases not matched to a gene: 0. Germline lookup yields CDR1 MDHEN and CDR2 SYDVKM. This CDR3 comprises 12 residues. The DNA of the CDR3 is TGTGCCAGCGGACAGGGGAATTCACCCCTCCACTTT. Translation: CASGQGNSPLHF. Full variable domain (outside the CDR3, taken from reference TRBV28 and TRBJ1-6): DVKVTQSSRYLVKRTGEKVFLECVQDMDHENMFWYRQDPGLGLRLIYFSYDVKMKEKGDIPEGYSVSREKKERFSLILESASTNQTSMYLCASGQGNSPLHFGNGTRLTVT.

The chain joins TRBV18 to TRBJ1-2; perhaps TRBD1 as D (5 bases). V shed 4 bases and J shed 2 bases, with 14 bases lying between them. From germline, CDR1 is KGHSH and CDR2 LQKENI. The CDR3 covers 15 residues. The CDR3 loop reads CASSRTQDSNYGYTF. The CDR3 DNA reads as TGTGCCAGCTCACGAACTCAAGACAGCAACTATGGCTACACCTTC.

The chain combines TRBV7-9 with TRBJ2-1; no clear D gene. The CDR3 contains 11 residues. The V gene's germline CDR1 is SEHNR and CDR2 FQNEAQ (reference sequence). Trimming removed 3 bases from V and 7 bases from J, with 4 bases in between. CDR3 DNA sequence: TGTGCCAGCAGCTTCCGTAATGAGCAGTTCTTC. It specifies CASSFRNEQFF.

As concerns this clonotype: Given a much more abundant clone one base away, this may be a read error. The chain joins TRBV7-3 to TRBJ1-1; D unclear. The CDR3 has 13 amino acids. Germline V gene data show CDR1 as SGHTA and CDR2 as FQGTGA. V was clipped by 4 bases and J by 3 bases, with 9 bases between them. The CDR3 loop is CASSSGLYTEAFF. The CDR3 DNA is TGTGCCAGCAGCTCTGGACTGTACACTGAAGCTTTCTTT.

The chain links TRBV20-1 to TRBJ1-5; 8 bases map to TRBD1. V gave up 4 bases and J gave up 6 bases; unmatched junction bases: 8. From germline, CDR1 is DFQATT and CDR2 SNEGSKA (reference sequence). This CDR3 contains 14 residues. CDR3 nucleotides: TGCAGTGCTATAGCCAGGGGGCAGGTTCAGCCCCAGCATTTT. It codes for CSAIARGQVQPQHF.

There are many counts of this clonotype. At one end, the junction sequence differs from germline, possibly due to a read error. The chain employs TRBV18 and TRBJ2-1, with TRBD2 matching 7 bases. The CDR3 totals 15 residues. The V gene's germline CDR1 is KGHSH and CDR2 LQKENI. CDR3 DNA sequence: TGTGCCAGCTCTCCACTAGCGTTATCCTACAATGAGCAGTTCTTC. Its protein is CASSPLALSYNEQFF. The complete variable domain, with remaining parts taken from reference TRBV18 and TRBJ2-1, reads NAGVMQNPRHLVRRRGQEARLRCSPMKGHSHVYWYRQLPEEGLKFMVYLQKENIIDESGMPKERFSAEFPKEGPSILRIQQVVRGDSAAYFCASSPLALSYNEQFFGPGTRLTVL.

The chain recombines TRBV15 with TRBJ1-2; D not resolved. The V end was cut by 1 base, the J end by 7 bases, with 19 bases between. This CDR3 has 16 amino acids. Germline CDR1 LNHNV, CDR2 YYDKDF (reference sequence). The CDR3 sequence: CATSRGETPLGGGYTF. DNA for the CDR3: TGTGCCACCAGCAGAGGGGAGACACCTCTGGGTGGTGGCTACACCTTC.

This rearrangement joins TRBV6-2 or TRBV6-3 to TRBJ2-2; possible D gene TRBD1, 5 bases. With 2 bases removed from V and 4 bases from J, the gap between germline ends came to 14 bases. This CDR3 contains 16 residues. Germline V gene sequence: CDR1 MNHEY, CDR2 SVGEGT. This chain's CDR3 is CASSYGQGASTGELFF. CDR3 nucleotides: TGTGCCAGCAGTTACGGGCAGGGCGCCTCCACCGGGGAGCTGTTTTTT.

This clonotype appeared a few times. The gene calls are TRBV20-1 and TRBJ2-1; D may be TRBD2 (6 bases). The CDR3 runs 15 residues. Per the germline V gene, CDR1 is DFQATT and CDR2 is SNEGSKA (reference sequence). Trimming took off 0 bases at V and 5 bases at J, with 14 bases between the two ends. This CDR3 is CSARDLGLPHNEQFF. In nucleotides, the CDR3 is TGCAGTGCTAGAGATTTGGGACTGCCCCACAATGAGCAGTTCTTC.

The chain links TRBV28 to TRBJ2-3; D may be TRBD2 (5 bases). There are 13 residues in the CDR3. Trimming took 7 bases from V and 0 from J, leaving 8 bases between them. The germline CDR1 and CDR2 sequences are MDHEN and SYDVKM. The CDR3 loop is CASKDYSTDTQYF. Written as DNA, the CDR3 is TGTGCCAGCAAAGACTATAGCACAGATACGCAGTATTTT.

Ten or more counts support this clonotype. This rearrangement joins TRBV7-6 to TRBJ2-1; 9 bases are a match to TRBD2. Trimming took 1 base from V and 2 from J; bases not matched to a gene: 12. This CDR3 comprises 19 residues. The germline V gene encodes CDR1 SGHVS and CDR2 FNYEAQ. CDR3: CASSLEEFASGVPYNEQFF. The CDR3 region has the DNA TGTGCCAGCAGCTTAGAAGAGTTCGCTAGCGGGGTACCCTACAATGAGCAGTTCTTC. Full variable domain (outside the CDR3, taken from reference TRBV7-6 and TRBJ2-1): GAGVSQSPRYKVTKRGQDVALRCDPISGHVSLYWYRQALGQGPEFLTYFNYEAQQDKSGLPNDRFSAERPEGSISTLTIQRTEQRDSAMYRCASSLEEFASGVPYNEQFFGPGTRLTVL.

This clonotype was seen at least ten times. V usage is TRBV6-6 and J usage is TRBJ2-7; D is perhaps TRBD2 (5 bases). The CDR3 is 12 residues long. Trimming pared 4 bases from V and 5 bases from J, leaving 9 bases between. CDR1 is MNHNY and CDR2 is SVGAGI in the germline V gene (reference sequence). Here the CDR3 DNA reads TGTGCCAGCAGTTTCGACTACAACGAGCAGTACTTC. As protein: CASSFDYNEQYF.

This chain connects TRBV29-1 to TRBJ2-7, with D possibly TRBD2 on 6 matching bases. The ends were cut back, 2 bases at V and 3 bases at J, with 14 bases in the middle. Germline CDR1 SQVTM, CDR2 ANQGSEA. The CDR3 is made up of 14 amino acids. The CDR3 sequence: CSVEIRTTIYEQYF. CDR3 bases: TGCAGCGTTGAAATCAGGACTACCATCTACGAGCAGTACTTC.

This clonotype was picked up a small number of times. The chain recombines TRBV6-2 or TRBV6-3 with TRBJ2-1, with no clear D. Trimming stripped 2 bases from V and 6 bases from J, with 11 bases between. CDR1 MNHEY and CDR2 SVGEGT come from the germline V gene. The CDR3 has 14 amino acids. In DNA, the CDR3 is TGTGCCAGCAGTTACGGGTTTAGCAGCAATGAGCAGTTCTTC. Translation: CASSYGFSSNEQFF.

V is TRBV30 and J is TRBJ1-3, with a possible D match to TRBD1 (5 bases). The CDR3 contains 13 residues. The germline V and J ends were trimmed by 8 bases and 0 bases, with 11 bases remaining between them. The germline V gene encodes CDR1 GTSNPN and CDR2 SVGIG (reference sequence). CDR3 amino acids: CAVQEASGNTIYF. As DNA, the CDR3 is TGTGCCGTACAGGAGGCCTCTGGAAACACCATATATTTT.